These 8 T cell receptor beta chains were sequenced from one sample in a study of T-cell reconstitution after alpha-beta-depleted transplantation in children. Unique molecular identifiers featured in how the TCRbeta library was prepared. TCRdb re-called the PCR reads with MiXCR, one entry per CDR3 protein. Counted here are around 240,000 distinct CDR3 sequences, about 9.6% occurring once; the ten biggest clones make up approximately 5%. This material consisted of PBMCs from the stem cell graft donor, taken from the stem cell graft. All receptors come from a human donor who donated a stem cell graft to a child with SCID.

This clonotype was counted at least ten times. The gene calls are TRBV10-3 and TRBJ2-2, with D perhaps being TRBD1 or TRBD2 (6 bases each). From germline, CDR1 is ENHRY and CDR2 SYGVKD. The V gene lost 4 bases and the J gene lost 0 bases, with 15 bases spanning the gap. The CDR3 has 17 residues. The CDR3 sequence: CAISAVWGAPNTGELFF. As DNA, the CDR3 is TGTGCCATCAGTGCAGTATGGGGGGCGCCGAACACCGGGGAGCTGTTTTTT.

The DNA for the CDR3 is TGCGCCAGCAGCCAAGGGGGGGTGGGGAAGACTGAAGCTTTCTTT. It encodes CASSQGGVGKTEAFF. The V call is TRBV4-3, the J call TRBJ1-1; D possibly corresponds to TRBD1 (5 bases). V dropped 1 base and J dropped 5 bases, with 14 bases sitting between them. This CDR3 spans 15 amino acids. Looked up from germline, CDR1 is LGHNA and CDR2 is YSLEER.

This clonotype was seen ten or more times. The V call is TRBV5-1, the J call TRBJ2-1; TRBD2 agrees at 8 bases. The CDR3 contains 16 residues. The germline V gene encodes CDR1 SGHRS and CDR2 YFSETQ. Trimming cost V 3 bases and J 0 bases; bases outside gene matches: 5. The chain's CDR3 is CASSYSGGASYNEQFF. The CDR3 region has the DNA TGCGCCAGCAGCTACTCCGGGGGGGCCTCCTACAATGAGCAGTTCTTC.

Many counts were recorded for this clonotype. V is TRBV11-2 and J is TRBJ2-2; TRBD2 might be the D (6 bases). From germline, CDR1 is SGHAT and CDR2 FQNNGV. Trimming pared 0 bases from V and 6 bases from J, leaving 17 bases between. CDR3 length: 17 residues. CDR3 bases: TGTGCCAGCAGCTTAGATCAGCCGGGGACGGGAGCCGGGGAGCTGTTTTTT. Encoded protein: CASSLDQPGTGAGELFF.

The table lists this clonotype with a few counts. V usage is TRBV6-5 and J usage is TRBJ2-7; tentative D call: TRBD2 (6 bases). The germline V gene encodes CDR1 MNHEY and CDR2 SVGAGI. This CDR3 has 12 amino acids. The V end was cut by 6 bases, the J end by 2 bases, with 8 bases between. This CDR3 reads CASSTGAYEQYF. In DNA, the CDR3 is TGTGCCAGCAGCACGGGGGCCTACGAGCAGTACTTC.

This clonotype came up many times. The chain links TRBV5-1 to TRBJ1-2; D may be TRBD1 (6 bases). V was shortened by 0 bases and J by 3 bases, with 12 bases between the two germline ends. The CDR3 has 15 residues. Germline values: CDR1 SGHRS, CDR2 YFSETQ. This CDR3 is CASSLGQVWDYGYTF. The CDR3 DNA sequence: TGCGCCAGCAGCTTGGGACAGGTATGGGACTATGGCTACACCTTC.

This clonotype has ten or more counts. The CDR3 nucleotides read TGTGCCAGCAGTTACTCGAGGTCCGGGGGGAGCACCTTC. As protein: CASSYSRSGGSTF. V gene TRBV6-5 combines with J gene TRBJ1-2; possibly TRBD1 for D (5 bases). V was shortened by 0 bases and J by 13 bases, with 15 bases between the two germline ends. The CDR3 is 13 amino acids. Per the germline V gene, CDR1 is MNHEY and CDR2 is SVGAGI.

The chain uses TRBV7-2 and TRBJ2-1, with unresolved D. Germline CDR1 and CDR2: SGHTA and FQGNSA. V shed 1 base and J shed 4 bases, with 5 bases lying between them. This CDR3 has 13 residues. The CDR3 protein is CASSLEPYNEQFF. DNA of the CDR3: TGTGCCAGCAGCTTAGAACCGTACAATGAGCAGTTCTTC.